This T cell receptor beta chain appears in the sequencing data of a study of cytomegalovirus exposure and HLA in healthy donors. Points from the study as a whole: It was likely that a cluster of highly shared sequence variants was a sequencing artifact.

Concerning this clone itself: Its specificity is not known.

The study ran its PCR with 60 Vbeta and 13 Jbeta primers. As processed by the authors: Approximately 11 million of the 80 million or so unique TCR beta chains counted in a later analysis were shared. Profiled with immunoSEQ multiplex PCR; TCRdb holds only in-frame clones, not every one. Clone size and the V and J calls come from that table; the DNA yielded D and trimming. Among 200,000 to 300,000 clones listed, around 80% were seen once. Germline V CDR1 and CDR2: SGDLS, YYNGEE. The V segment lost 3 bases and the J segment 0 bases; nucleotides outside the gene matches: 10. CDR3 size: 18 residues. The sequenced material came from PBMCs. This receptor was taken from a boy aged 5-17 years in good health and CMV-seronegative. J is TRBJ2-5 and V is TRBV9; 11 bases map to TRBD2. The CDR3 region has the DNA TGTGCCAGCAGCGAGACTAGCGGGGCAAAATTGTACCAAGAGACCCAGTACTTC. This encodes CASSETSGAKLYQETQYF.